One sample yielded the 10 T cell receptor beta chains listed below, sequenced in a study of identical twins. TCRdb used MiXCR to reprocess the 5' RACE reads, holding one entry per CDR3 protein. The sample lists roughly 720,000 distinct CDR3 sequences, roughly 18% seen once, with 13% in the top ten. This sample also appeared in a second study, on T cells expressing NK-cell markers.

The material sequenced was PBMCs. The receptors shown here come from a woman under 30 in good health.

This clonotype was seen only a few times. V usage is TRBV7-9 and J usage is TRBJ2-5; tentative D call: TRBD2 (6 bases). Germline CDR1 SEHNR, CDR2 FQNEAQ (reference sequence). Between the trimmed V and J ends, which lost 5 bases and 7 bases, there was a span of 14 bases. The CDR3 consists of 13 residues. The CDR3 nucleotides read TGTGCCAGCAGCCGGGACTGGAGGGGGACCCAGTACTTC. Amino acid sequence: CASSRDWRGTQYF.

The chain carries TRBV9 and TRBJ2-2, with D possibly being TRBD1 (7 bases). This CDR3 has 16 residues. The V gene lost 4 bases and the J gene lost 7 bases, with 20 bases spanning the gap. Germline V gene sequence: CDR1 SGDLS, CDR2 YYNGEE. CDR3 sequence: CASSPRGGGAIGELFF. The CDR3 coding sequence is TGTGCCAGCAGCCCAAGAGGAGGGGGCGCGATCGGGGAGCTGTTTTTT.

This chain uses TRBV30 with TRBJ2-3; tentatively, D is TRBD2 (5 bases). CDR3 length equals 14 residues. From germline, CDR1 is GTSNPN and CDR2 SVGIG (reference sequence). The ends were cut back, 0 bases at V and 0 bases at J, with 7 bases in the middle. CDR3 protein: CAWSVAESTDTQYF. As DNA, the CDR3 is TGTGCCTGGAGTGTAGCGGAGAGCACAGATACGCAGTATTTT.

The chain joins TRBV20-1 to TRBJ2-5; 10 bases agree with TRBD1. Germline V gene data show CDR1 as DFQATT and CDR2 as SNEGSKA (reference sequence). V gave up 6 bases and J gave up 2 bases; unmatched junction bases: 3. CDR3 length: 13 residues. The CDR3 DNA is TGCAGTGCCGACAGGGGGCGGCAAGAGACCCAGTACTTC. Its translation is CSADRGRQETQYF.

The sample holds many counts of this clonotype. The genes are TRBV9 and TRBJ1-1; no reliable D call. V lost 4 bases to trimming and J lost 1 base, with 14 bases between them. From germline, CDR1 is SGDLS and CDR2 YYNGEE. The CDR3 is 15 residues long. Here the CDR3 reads CASSPPVRENTEAFF. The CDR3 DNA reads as TGTGCCAGCAGCCCGCCTGTGAGGGAGAACACTGAAGCTTTCTTT.

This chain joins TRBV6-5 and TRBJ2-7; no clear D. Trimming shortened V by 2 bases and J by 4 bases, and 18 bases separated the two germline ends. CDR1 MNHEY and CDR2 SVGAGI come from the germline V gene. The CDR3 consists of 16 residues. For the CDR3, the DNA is TGTGCCAGCAGTTACCTCCCAAGCCGAGGCTCTTACGAGCAGTACTTC. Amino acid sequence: CASSYLPSRGSYEQYF.

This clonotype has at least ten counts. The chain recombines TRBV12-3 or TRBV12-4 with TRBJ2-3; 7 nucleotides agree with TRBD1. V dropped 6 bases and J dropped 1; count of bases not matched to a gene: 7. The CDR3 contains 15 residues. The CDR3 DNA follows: TGTGCCAGCAGCTCCACAGGGGACGGCACAGATACGCAGTATTTT. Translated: CASSSTGDGTDTQYF.

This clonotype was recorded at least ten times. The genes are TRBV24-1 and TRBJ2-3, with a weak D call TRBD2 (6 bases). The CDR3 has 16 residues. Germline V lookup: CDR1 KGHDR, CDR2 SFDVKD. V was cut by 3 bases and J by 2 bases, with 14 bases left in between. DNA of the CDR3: TGTGCCACCAGTGATCCCGGCGGCGGGACCACAGATACGCAGTATTTT. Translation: CATSDPGGGTTDTQYF.

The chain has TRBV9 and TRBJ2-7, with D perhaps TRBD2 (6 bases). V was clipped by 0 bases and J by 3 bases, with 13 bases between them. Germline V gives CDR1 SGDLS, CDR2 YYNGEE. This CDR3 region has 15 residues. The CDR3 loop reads CASSVGAGGDYEQYF. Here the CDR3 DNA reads TGTGCCAGCAGCGTAGGGGCAGGAGGGGACTACGAGCAGTACTTC. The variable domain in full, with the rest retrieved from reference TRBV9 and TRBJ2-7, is DSGVTQTPKHLITATGQRVTLRCSPRSGDLSVYWYQQSLDQGLQFLIQYYNGEERAKGNILERFSAQQFPDLHSELNLSSLELGDSALYFCASSVGAGGDYEQYFGPGTRLTVT.

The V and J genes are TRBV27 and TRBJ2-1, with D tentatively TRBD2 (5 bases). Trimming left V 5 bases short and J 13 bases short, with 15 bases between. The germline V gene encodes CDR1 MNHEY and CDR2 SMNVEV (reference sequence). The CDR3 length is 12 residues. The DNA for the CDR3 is TGTGCCAGCAGTCCTCGGGGATCAACCCAGTTCTTC. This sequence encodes CASSPRGSTQFF.